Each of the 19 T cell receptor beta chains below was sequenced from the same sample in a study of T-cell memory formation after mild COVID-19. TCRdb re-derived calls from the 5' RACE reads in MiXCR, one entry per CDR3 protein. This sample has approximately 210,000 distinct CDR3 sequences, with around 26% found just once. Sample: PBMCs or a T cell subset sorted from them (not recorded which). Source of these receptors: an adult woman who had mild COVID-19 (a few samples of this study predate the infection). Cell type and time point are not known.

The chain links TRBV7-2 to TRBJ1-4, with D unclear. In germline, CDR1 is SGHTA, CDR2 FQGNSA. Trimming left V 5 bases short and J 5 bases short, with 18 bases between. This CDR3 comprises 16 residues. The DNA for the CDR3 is TGTGCCAGCAGCACCCCACCCGGGAGCACGAATGAAAAACTGTTTTTT. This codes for CASSTPPGSTNEKLFF.

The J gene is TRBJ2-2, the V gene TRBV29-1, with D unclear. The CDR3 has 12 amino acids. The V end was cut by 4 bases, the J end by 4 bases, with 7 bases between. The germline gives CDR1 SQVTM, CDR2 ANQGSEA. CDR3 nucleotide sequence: TGCAGCGTTGTCCCTGTCACCGGGGAGCTGTTTTTT. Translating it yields CSVVPVTGELFF.

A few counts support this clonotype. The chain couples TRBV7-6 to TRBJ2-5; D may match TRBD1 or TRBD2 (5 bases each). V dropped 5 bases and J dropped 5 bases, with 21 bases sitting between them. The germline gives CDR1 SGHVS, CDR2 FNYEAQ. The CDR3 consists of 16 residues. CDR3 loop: CASSLRDGRVRETQYF. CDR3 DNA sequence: TGTGCCAGCAGCCTACGGGACGGTAGAGTCCGCGAGACCCAGTACTTC.

CDR3 protein: CASSWAGQGFPDTQYF. CDR3 coding DNA: TGTGCCAGCAGCTGGGCAGGACAGGGGTTCCCAGATACGCAGTATTTT. The chain carries TRBV5-4 and TRBJ2-3; 9 positions match TRBD1. Trimming took 3 bases from V and 4 from J; bases not matched to a gene: 9. This CDR3 is built from 16 residues. CDR1 is SGHNT and CDR2 is YYREEE in the germline V gene (reference sequence).

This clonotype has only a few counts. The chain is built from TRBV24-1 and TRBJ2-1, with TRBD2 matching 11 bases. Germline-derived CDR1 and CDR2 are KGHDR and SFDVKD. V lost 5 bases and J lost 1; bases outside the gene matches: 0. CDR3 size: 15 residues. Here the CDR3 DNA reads TGTGCCACCAGTGGACTAGCGGGATCCTACAATGAGCAGTTCTTC. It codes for CATSGLAGSYNEQFF.

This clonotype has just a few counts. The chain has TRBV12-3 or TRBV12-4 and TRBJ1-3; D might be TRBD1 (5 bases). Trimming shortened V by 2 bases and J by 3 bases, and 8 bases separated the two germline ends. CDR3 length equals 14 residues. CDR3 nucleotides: TGTGCCAGCAGTTTACTGGGGCTTGGAAACACCATATATTTT. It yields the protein CASSLLGLGNTIYF.

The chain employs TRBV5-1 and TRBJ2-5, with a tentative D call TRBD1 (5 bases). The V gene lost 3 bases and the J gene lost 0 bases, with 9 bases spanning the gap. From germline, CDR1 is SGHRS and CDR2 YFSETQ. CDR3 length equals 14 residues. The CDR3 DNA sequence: TGCGCCAGCAGCTCCCAGGGATACCAAGAGACCCAGTACTTC. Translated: CASSSQGYQETQYF. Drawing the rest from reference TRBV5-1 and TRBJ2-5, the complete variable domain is KAGVTQTPRYLIKTRGQQVTLSCSPISGHRSVSWYQQTPGQGLQFLFEYFSETQRNKGNFPGRFSGRQFSNSRSEMNVSTLELGDSALYLCASSSQGYQETQYFGPGTRLLVL.

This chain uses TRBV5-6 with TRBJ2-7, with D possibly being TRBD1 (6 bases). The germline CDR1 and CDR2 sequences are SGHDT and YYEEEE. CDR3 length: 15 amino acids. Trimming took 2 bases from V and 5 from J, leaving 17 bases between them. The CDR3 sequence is CASSFRAGVRNEQYF. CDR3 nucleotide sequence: TGTGCCAGCAGCTTCAGGGCAGGGGTCAGGAACGAGCAGTACTTC.

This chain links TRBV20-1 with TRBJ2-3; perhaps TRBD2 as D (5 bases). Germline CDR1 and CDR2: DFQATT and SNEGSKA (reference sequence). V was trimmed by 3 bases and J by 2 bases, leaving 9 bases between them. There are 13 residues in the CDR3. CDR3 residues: CSASYGNTDTQYF. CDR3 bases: TGCAGTGCTAGTTACGGGAACACAGATACGCAGTATTTT.

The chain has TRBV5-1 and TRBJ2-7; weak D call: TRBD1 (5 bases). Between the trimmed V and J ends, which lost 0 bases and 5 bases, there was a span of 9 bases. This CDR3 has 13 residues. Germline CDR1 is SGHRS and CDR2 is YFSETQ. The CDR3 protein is CASSLGGGDEQYF. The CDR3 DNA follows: TGCGCCAGCAGCTTGGGGGGCGGCGACGAGCAGTACTTC.

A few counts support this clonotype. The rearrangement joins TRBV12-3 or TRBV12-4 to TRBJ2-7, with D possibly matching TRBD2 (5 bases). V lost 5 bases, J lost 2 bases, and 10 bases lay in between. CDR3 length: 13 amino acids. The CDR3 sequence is CASSNDGTYEQYF. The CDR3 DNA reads TGTGCCAGCAGTAACGACGGGACCTACGAGCAGTACTTC.

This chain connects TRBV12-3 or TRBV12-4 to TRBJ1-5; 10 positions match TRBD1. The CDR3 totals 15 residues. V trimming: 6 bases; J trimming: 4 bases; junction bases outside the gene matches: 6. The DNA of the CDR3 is TGTGCCAGCAGCCCCCGGGACAGGGGAAATCAGCCCCAGCATTTT. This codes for CASSPRDRGNQPQHF.

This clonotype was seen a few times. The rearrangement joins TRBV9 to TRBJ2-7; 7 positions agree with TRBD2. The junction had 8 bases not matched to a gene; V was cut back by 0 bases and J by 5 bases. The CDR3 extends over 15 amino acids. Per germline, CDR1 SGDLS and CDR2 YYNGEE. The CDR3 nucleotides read TGTGCCAGCAGCGTAGATGGCGGGAGTGAAGACGAGCAGTACTTC. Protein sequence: CASSVDGGSEDEQYF.

CDR3 region: CASSLWTETDTQYF. CDR3 DNA sequence: TGTGCCAGCAGCTTATGGACAGAGACAGATACGCAGTATTTT. The chain couples TRBV7-2 to TRBJ2-3; D may be TRBD1 (6 bases). Trimming took off 2 bases at V and 3 bases at J, with 9 bases between the two ends. CDR1 is SGHTA and CDR2 is FQGNSA in the germline V gene. The CDR3 loop spans 14 amino acids.

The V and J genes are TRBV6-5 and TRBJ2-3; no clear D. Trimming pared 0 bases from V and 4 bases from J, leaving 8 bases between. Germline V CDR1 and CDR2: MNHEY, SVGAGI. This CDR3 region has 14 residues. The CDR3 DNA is TGTGCCAGCAGTTACTCGAGTTCCGCAGATACGCAGTATTTT. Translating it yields CASSYSSSADTQYF.

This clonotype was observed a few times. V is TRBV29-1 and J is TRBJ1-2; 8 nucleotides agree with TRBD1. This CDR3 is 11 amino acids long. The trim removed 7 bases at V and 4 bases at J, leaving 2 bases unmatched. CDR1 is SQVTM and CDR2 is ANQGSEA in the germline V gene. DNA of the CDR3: TGCAGCGCCGGACAGGGCTATGGCTACACCTTC. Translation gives CSAGQGYGYTF.

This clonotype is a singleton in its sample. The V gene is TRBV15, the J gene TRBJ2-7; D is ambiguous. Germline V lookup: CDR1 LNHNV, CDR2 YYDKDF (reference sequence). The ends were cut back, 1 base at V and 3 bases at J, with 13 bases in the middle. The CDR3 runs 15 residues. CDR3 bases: TGTGCCACCAGCAGAGGAATAGAATCCTACTACGAGCAGTACTTC. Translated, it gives CATSRGIESYYEQYF.

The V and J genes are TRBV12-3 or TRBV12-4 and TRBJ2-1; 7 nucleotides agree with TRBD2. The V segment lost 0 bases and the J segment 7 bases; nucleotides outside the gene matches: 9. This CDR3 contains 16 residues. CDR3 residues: CASSLAHGGGGNEQFF. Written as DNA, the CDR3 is TGTGCCAGCAGTTTAGCGCACGGAGGCGGGGGTAATGAGCAGTTCTTC.

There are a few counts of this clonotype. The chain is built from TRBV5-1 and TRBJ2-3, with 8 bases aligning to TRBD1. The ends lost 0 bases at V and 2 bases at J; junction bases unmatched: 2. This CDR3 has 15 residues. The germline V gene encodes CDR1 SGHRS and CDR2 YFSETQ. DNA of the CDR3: TGCGCCAGCAGCTTGGGACAGGGGAACACAGATACGCAGTATTTT. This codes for CASSLGQGNTDTQYF.